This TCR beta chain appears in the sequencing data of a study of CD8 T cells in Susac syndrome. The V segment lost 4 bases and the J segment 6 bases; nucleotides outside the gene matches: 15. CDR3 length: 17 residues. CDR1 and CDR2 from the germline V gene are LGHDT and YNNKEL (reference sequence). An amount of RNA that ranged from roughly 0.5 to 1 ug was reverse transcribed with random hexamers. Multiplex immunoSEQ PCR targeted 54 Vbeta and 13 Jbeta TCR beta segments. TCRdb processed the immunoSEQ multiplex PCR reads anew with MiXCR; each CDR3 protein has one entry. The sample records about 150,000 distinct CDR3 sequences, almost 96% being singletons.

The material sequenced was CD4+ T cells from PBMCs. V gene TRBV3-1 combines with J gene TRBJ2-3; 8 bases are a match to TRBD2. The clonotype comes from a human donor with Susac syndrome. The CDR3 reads CASSLRPGGARGDTQYF. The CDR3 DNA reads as TGTGCCAGCAGCCTCAGGCCGGGGGGGGCCCGAGGGGATACGCAGTATTTT.